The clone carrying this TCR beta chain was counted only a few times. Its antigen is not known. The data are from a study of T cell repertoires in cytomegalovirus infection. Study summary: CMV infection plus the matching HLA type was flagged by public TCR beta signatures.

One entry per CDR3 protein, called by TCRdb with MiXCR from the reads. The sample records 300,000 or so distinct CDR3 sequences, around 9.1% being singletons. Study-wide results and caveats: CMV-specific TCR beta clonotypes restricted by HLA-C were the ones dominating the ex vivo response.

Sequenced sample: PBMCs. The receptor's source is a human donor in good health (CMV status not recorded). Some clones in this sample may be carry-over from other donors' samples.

The CDR3 coding sequence is TGTGCCAGCAGTTTTCCACGACGGACGAACACTGAAGCTTTCTTT. Amino acids: CASSFPRRTNTEAFF. The chain links TRBV28 to TRBJ1-1; D unclear. The CDR3 extends over 15 amino acids. V dropped 3 bases and J dropped 1 base, with 12 bases sitting between them. CDR1 and CDR2 (germline): MDHEN, SYDVKM. Full variable domain (rest looked up from reference TRBV28 and TRBJ1-1): DVKVTQSSRYLVKRTGEKVFLECVQDMDHENMFWYRQDPGLGLRLIYFSYDVKMKEKGDIPEGYSVSREKKERFSLILESASTNQTSMYLCASSFPRRTNTEAFFGQGTRLTVV.